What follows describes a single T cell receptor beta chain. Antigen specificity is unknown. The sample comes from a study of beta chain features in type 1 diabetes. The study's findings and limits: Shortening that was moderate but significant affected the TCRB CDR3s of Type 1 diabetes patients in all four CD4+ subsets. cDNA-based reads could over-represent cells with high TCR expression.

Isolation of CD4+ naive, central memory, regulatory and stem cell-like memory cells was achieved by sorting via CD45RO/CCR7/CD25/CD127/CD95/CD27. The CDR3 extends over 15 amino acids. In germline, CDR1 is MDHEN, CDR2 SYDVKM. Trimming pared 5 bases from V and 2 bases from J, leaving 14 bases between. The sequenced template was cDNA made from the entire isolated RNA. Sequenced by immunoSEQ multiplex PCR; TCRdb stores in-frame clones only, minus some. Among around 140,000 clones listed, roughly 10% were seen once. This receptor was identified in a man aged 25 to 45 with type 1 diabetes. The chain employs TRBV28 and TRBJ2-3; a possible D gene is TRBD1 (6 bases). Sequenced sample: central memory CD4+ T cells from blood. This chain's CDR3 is CASSPARQVTDTQYF. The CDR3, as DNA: TGTGCCAGCAGTCCGGCCAGACAGGTCACAGATACGCAGTATTTT. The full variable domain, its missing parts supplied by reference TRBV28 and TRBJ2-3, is DVKVTQSSRYLVKRTGEKVFLECVQDMDHENMFWYRQDPGLGLRLIYFSYDVKMKEKGDIPEGYSVSREKKERFSLILESASTNQTSMYLCASSPARQVTDTQYFGPGTRLTVL.